The 32 T cell receptor beta chains reported below all come from one sample, sequenced in a study of blood T cell repertoires in COVID-19. Generated by immunoSEQ multiplex PCR, the TCRdb table keeps only in-frame clones and is missing some. The profile shows around 250,000 clones, about 89% of them singletons. The sequenced material came from PBMCs or T cells enriched from blood (not recorded which). The origin of the receptors is a human donor in a cohort exposed to, infected with or recovered from COVID-19 (not recorded which). The donor label of this sample is uncertain.

CDR3 DNA sequence: TGTGCCTGGAGTGTAAAGGAGGGTCAGCCCCAGCATTTT. This codes for CAWSVKEGQPQHF. This chain joins TRBV30 and TRBJ1-5, with D hard to call. The V gene lost 0 bases and the J gene lost 6 bases, with 9 bases spanning the gap. Germline V gene sequence: CDR1 GTSNPN, CDR2 SVGIG (reference sequence). This CDR3 region has 13 residues.

The rearrangement joins TRBV2 to TRBJ1-3, with D unresolved. The CDR3 runs to 12 residues. Germline-derived CDR1 and CDR2 are SNHLY and FYNNEI. V lost 7 bases to trimming and J lost 1 base, with 5 bases between them. CDR3 sequence: CASTQSGNTIYF. The DNA of the CDR3 is TGTGCCAGCACCCAGTCTGGAAACACCATATATTTT.

The gene calls are TRBV9 and TRBJ2-2; 9 bases agree with TRBD2. Trimming cost V 0 bases and J 8 bases; bases outside gene matches: 2. The CDR3 is 14 residues long. In germline, CDR1 is SGDLS, CDR2 YYNGEE. The CDR3 loop reads CASSVALAGGELFF. The CDR3 DNA reads TGTGCCAGCAGCGTAGCCCTAGCGGGGGGGGAGCTGTTTTTT.

The V call is TRBV4-3, the J call TRBJ1-2; no reliable D call. Trimming cost V 3 bases and J 8 bases, with 16 bases left between them. This CDR3 comprises 14 residues. Germline CDR1 is LGHNA and CDR2 is YSLEER. CDR3 residues: CASSHGMRADGYTF. For the CDR3, the DNA is TGCGCCAGCAGCCATGGGATGCGGGCGGACGGCTACACCTTC.

The V gene is TRBV7-9, the J gene TRBJ2-1; the match to TRBD2 covers 14 bases. This CDR3 comprises 19 residues. Unmatched junction bases numbered 7, after V lost 2 bases and J lost 1 base. Germline CDR1 is SEHNR and CDR2 is FQNEAQ (reference sequence). The CDR3: CASSLRGLAGAPSYNEQFF. CDR3 nucleotides: TGTGCCAGCAGCTTAAGGGGACTAGCGGGGGCGCCTTCCTACAATGAGCAGTTCTTC.

V is TRBV6-2 or TRBV6-3 and J is TRBJ1-2; D remains unclear. V gave up 5 bases and J gave up 8 bases, with 15 bases separating them. Per germline, CDR1 MNHEY and CDR2 SVGEGT. This CDR3 is 13 amino acids long. The CDR3 nucleotides are TGTGCCAGCAGTGCCACTCTAGGTTCGGGCTACACCTTC. As protein: CASSATLGSGYTF.

This clone occurred once. The J gene is TRBJ2-5, the V gene TRBV2; 7 bases match TRBD2. The V and J ends lost 6 bases and 5 bases, in that order; junction bases with no gene match: 9. Germline CDR1 reads SNHLY; CDR2 reads FYNNEI. There are 14 residues in the CDR3. The CDR3 DNA reads TGTGCCAGCAGGGAGGGACTAAGGGTGGAGACCCAGTACTTC. This translates into CASREGLRVETQYF.

CDR3 protein: CASRGGWNSPLHF. For the CDR3, the DNA is TGTGCCAGCAGGGGAGGATGGAATTCACCCCTCCACTTT. V gene TRBV2 combines with J gene TRBJ1-6; D uncertain. The V end was cut by 6 bases, the J end by 7 bases, with 10 bases between. Germline V gene data show CDR1 as SNHLY and CDR2 as FYNNEI. CDR3 length equals 13 residues.

The gene calls are TRBV14 and TRBJ2-2; 7 nucleotides align to TRBD1. Germline-derived CDR1 and CDR2 are SGHDN and FVKESK. The CDR3 extends over 15 amino acids. The ends lost 4 bases at V and 4 bases at J; junction bases unmatched: 6. The CDR3 spells CASSLRDSLTGELFF. The CDR3 region has the DNA TGTGCCAGCAGCCTAAGGGACAGCCTCACCGGGGAGCTGTTTTTT.

The rearrangement joins TRBV3-1 (or the pseudogene TRBV3-2) to TRBJ2-4; 9 positions agree with TRBD1. J was trimmed by 4 bases and V by 2 bases; bases with no gene match: 6. Per the germline V gene, CDR1 is LGHDT and CDR2 is YNNKEL (reference sequence). This CDR3 spans 16 amino acids. CDR3: CASSQQTGTGKNIQYF. CDR3 nucleotides: TGTGCCAGCAGCCAACAAACCGGGACAGGGAAAAACATTCAGTACTTC.

The chain carries TRBV2 and TRBJ2-5; 7 nucleotides agree with TRBD1. The length of the CDR3 is 15 residues. V shed 0 bases and J 4 bases; nucleotides not matched to a gene: 5. Germline assignment: CDR1 SNHLY and CDR2 FYNNEI. As DNA, the CDR3 is TGTGCCAGCAGTGAAGCTGTGCCAGGGGGAGAGACCCAGTACTTC. Protein product: CASSEAVPGGETQYF.

This clone came up once. Other DNA sequences within the sample encode an identical CDR3. The genes are TRBV5-1 and TRBJ2-3; a weak D match, TRBD2 (7 bases). The germline CDR1 and CDR2 sequences are SGHRS and YFSETQ. The CDR3 is 16 amino acids. Between the trimmed V and J ends, which lost 0 bases and 3 bases, there was a span of 14 bases. DNA of the CDR3: TGCGCCAGCAGCTTGGTGGGGGGGCAGGGGACAGATACGCAGTATTTT. Its translation is CASSLVGGQGTDTQYF.

The chain recombines TRBV6-2 or TRBV6-3 with TRBJ1-1; 9 bases line up with TRBD1. The V gene's germline CDR1 is MNHEY and CDR2 SVGEGT. The length of the CDR3 is 16 residues. Trimming removed 2 bases from V and 1 base from J; junction bases left unmatched: 5. In DNA form, the CDR3 reads TGTGCCAGCAGTTACCCCAGGACAGGGGCGAACACTGAAGCTTTCTTT. Translation: CASSYPRTGANTEAFF.

The chain combines TRBV7-2 with TRBJ2-1; D is perhaps TRBD2 (5 bases). The germline V and J ends were trimmed by 1 base and 7 bases, with 8 bases remaining between them. CDR1 is SGHTA and CDR2 is FQGNSA in the germline V gene. This CDR3 region has 13 residues. As DNA, the CDR3 is TGTGCCAGCAGCTTAGGGGGAGCAAATGAGCAGTTCTTC. It yields the protein CASSLGGANEQFF.

The V and J genes are TRBV24-1 and TRBJ2-3; 8 bases match TRBD2. The junction had 16 bases not matched to a gene; V was cut back by 3 bases and J by 0 bases. The length of the CDR3 is 20 residues. The V gene's germline CDR1 is KGHDR and CDR2 SFDVKD. DNA for the CDR3: TGTGCCACCAGTGATAACCGGGGCGCGGGGGGCCGGGTTAGCACAGATACGCAGTATTTT. Translating it yields CATSDNRGAGGRVSTDTQYF.

As concerns this clone: Other nucleotide sequences from this sample produce the same CDR3. The rearrangement uses TRBV19 and TRBJ1-4; D may be TRBD1 (5 bases). V lost 3 bases and J 8 bases, leaving 10 bases between the germline ends. The CDR3 has 13 amino acids. CDR1 and CDR2 from the germline V gene are LNHDA and SQIVND (reference sequence). Here the CDR3 reads CASSIQGGEKLFF. The DNA of the CDR3 is TGTGCCAGTAGTATTCAGGGAGGGGAAAAACTGTTTTTT.

V and J are TRBV5-1 and TRBJ1-2; D is unresolved. This CDR3 has 15 residues. CDR1 and CDR2 from the germline V gene are SGHRS and YFSETQ. Between the trimmed V and J ends, which lost 3 bases and 4 bases, there was a span of 16 bases. For the CDR3, the DNA is TGCGCCAGCAGCTCCCCCCCGAACAGCCTCTATGGCTACACCTTC. Its protein product is CASSSPPNSLYGYTF.

The chain carries TRBV28 and TRBJ2-4; 8 positions agree with TRBD2. The V gene end was trimmed by 4 bases and the J gene end by 6 bases; junction bases not matched to a gene: 17. The germline V gene encodes CDR1 MDHEN and CDR2 SYDVKM. The CDR3 contains 18 residues. CDR3 in DNA: TGTGCCAGCAGTTCGGGCTTTGCTCGGGGGGGCGGAATAAACATTCAGTACTTC. Translating gives CASSSGFARGGGINIQYF.

This clone was counted a single time. This chain joins TRBV12-2 and TRBJ1-5; TRBD1, the D gene given by the table, was not confirmed from the DNA. TRBV12-2 is annotated as a pseudogene. CDR3 length equals 15 residues. The CDR3 sequence is CASRLGGTDNQPQHF. The CDR3 DNA follows: TGTGCAAGTCGCTTAGGAGGGACAGACAATCAGCCCCAGCATTTT.

The chain is built from TRBV29-1 and TRBJ1-1, with 9 bases lining up with TRBD1. The CDR3 extends over 16 amino acids. Germline-derived CDR1 and CDR2 are SQVTM and ANQGSEA. Germline trimming cut 6 bases from V and 4 bases from J; bases unmatched to any gene: 15. The CDR3 sequence is CSVSTGQGYGGTEAFF. CDR3 coding DNA: TGCAGCGTCTCAACGGGACAGGGATACGGAGGCACTGAAGCTTTCTTT.

The V gene is TRBV27, the J gene TRBJ1-1; 9 bases are a match to TRBD1. CDR1 MNHEY and CDR2 SMNVEV come from the germline V gene (reference sequence). Germline trimming cut 6 bases from V and 10 bases from J; bases unmatched to any gene: 15. The CDR3 is 15 amino acids. The CDR3 DNA reads as TGTGCCAGCAGCAATAACAGGGGGCTTGGGGAGGGAGCTTTCTTT. Translation: CASSNNRGLGEGAFF.

The chain recombines TRBV11-3 with TRBJ1-5, with TRBD1 matching 11 bases. This CDR3 is 18 amino acids long. V lost 5 bases to trimming and J lost 2 bases; unmatched junction nucleotides: 11. Germline V gives CDR1 SGHNT, CDR2 YENEEA. DNA of the CDR3: TGTGCCAGCAGCCCTAGGGGCCGGGACAGGGGGGGCAATCAGCCCCAGCATTTT. Translating gives CASSPRGRDRGGNQPQHF.

The chain carries TRBV4-1 and TRBJ1-3; perhaps TRBD1 as D (6 bases). In germline, CDR1 is MGHRA, CDR2 YSYEKL. Between the trimmed V and J ends, which lost 3 bases and 0 bases, there was a span of 21 bases. CDR3 size: 19 residues. CDR3 sequence (DNA): TGCGCCAGCAGCCAGAGACAGGTTCCCGACCCGTACTCTGGAAACACCATATATTTT. It specifies CASSQRQVPDPYSGNTIYF.

Only one count was recorded for this clone. The chain employs TRBV3-1 (or the pseudogene TRBV3-2) and TRBJ1-4; no clear D. Germline V gives CDR1 LGHDT, CDR2 YNNKEL (reference sequence). The CDR3 is 12 residues long. With 5 bases removed from V and 7 bases from J, the gap between germline ends came to 8 bases. CDR3 coding DNA: TGTGCCAGCAGCAACTATCTTGAAAAACTGTTTTTT. Translating it yields CASSNYLEKLFF.

This clone was recorded only once. The chain links TRBV20-1 to TRBJ1-2; D gene unclear. Germline values: CDR1 DFQATT, CDR2 SNEGSKA (reference sequence). Trimming pared 3 bases from V and 1 base from J, leaving 6 bases between. The CDR3 runs 12 residues. The CDR3: CSASSVNYGYTF. The CDR3 nucleotides are TGCAGTGCTAGTTCGGTTAACTATGGCTACACCTTC.

The CDR3 region has the DNA TGTGCCAGCAGCTTAGGAGTGTGGACTAGCTTGGATGGTGAGCAGTTCTTC. This sequence encodes CASSLGVWTSLDGEQFF. This sequence joins TRBV11-2 and TRBJ2-1, with 8 nucleotides matching TRBD2. CDR1 is SGHAT and CDR2 is FQNNGV in the germline V gene. This CDR3 has 17 amino acids. V shed 1 base and J 9 bases; nucleotides not matched to a gene: 14. The whole variable domain, remainder taken from reference TRBV11-2 and TRBJ2-1, is EAGVAQSPRYKIIEKRQSVAFWCNPISGHATLYWYQQILGQGPKLLIQFQNNGVVDDSQLPKDRFSAERLKGVDSTLKIQPAKLEDSAVYLCASSLGVWTSLDGEQFFGPGTRLTVL.

The chain recombines TRBV6-5 with TRBJ1-4; D is uncertain. This CDR3 is 15 amino acids long. The V gene's germline CDR1 is MNHEY and CDR2 SVGAGI. V was cut by 6 bases and J by 0 bases, with 11 bases left in between. The CDR3 coding sequence is TGTGCCAGCAGATCCACGGGTGCAACTAATGAAAAACTGTTTTTT. Amino acid sequence: CASRSTGATNEKLFF.

V is TRBV7-9 and J is TRBJ1-1, with D unresolved. V was trimmed by 3 bases and J by 4 bases, leaving 9 bases between them. This CDR3 comprises 13 residues. The germline V gene encodes CDR1 SEHNR and CDR2 FQNEAQ (reference sequence). CDR3 sequence (DNA): TGTGCCAGCAGCTTTAAAGCGGGCACTGAAGCTTTCTTT. Amino acids: CASSFKAGTEAFF. Variable domain in full (rest from reference TRBV7-9 and TRBJ1-1): DTGVSQNPRHKITKRGQNVTFRCDPISEHNRLYWYRQTLGQGPEFLTYFQNEAQLEKSRLLSDRFSAERPKGSFSTLEIQRTEQGDSAMYLCASSFKAGTEAFFGQGTRLTVV.

This sequence joins TRBV28 and TRBJ2-1; 9 nucleotides align to TRBD2. Germline CDR1 and CDR2: MDHEN and SYDVKM. This CDR3 comprises 15 residues. The trim removed 6 bases at V and 12 bases at J, leaving 15 bases unmatched. The CDR3 sequence: CASSPGGTSYLVQFF. CDR3 coding DNA: TGTGCCAGCAGCCCAGGGGGGACTAGCTACTTAGTGCAGTTCTTC.

The chain joins TRBV30 to TRBJ1-2, with 9 bases aligning to TRBD1. The CDR3 length is 14 residues. Looked up from germline, CDR1 is GTSNPN and CDR2 is SVGIG (reference sequence). V was clipped by 3 bases and J by 4 bases; unmatched bases: 6. CDR3 in amino acids: CAWRFGQGSYGYTF. In DNA form, the CDR3 reads TGTGCCTGGAGATTCGGACAGGGGAGCTATGGCTACACCTTC.

The genes are TRBV5-4 and TRBJ1-1; 11 bases map to TRBD1. Losses at the gene ends were 3 bases for V and 3 bases for J; bases not matched to a gene: 4. CDR3 length equals 15 residues. Germline CDR1 reads SGHNT; CDR2 reads YYREEE (reference sequence). CDR3 loop: CASSSWDRGDTEAFF. CDR3 coding DNA: TGTGCCAGCAGCTCGTGGGACAGGGGGGACACTGAAGCTTTCTTT.

The genes are TRBV5-5 and TRBJ2-2; TRBD2 is a possible D gene (7 bases). Trimming pared 4 bases from V and 6 bases from J, leaving 22 bases between. The germline CDR1 and CDR2 sequences are SGHKS and YYEKEE (reference sequence). This CDR3 spans 17 amino acids. DNA for the CDR3: TGTGCCAGCAGCCACATAGTCGGGGGGCGCAAATCCGGGGAGCTGTTTTTT. Its protein is CASSHIVGGRKSGELFF. Supplemented by reference TRBV5-5 and TRBJ2-2, the full variable domain reads DAGVTQSPTHLIKTRGQQVTLRCSPISGHKSVSWYQQVLGQGPQFIFQYYEKEERGRGNFPDRFSARQFPNYSSELNVNALLLGDSALYLCASSHIVGGRKSGELFFGEGSRLTVL.